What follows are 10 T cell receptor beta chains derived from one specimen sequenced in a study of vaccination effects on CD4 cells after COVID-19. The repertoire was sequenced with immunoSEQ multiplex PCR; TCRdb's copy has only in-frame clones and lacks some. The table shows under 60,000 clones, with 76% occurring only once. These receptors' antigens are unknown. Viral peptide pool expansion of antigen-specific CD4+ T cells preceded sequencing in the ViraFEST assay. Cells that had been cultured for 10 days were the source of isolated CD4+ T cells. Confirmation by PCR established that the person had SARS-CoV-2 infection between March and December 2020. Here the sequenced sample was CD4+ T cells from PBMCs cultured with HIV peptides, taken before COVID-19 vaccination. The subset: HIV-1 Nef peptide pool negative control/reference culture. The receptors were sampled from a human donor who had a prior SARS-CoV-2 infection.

CDR3 protein: CASSPGGGHSVEQFF. CDR3 DNA sequence: TGTGCCAGCAGCCCAGGTGGGGGGCATAGCGTTGAGCAGTTCTTC. This sequence joins TRBV7-9 and TRBJ2-1; D may match TRBD1 or TRBD2 (6 bases each). The V and J ends lost 5 bases and 9 bases respectively, with 20 bases between them. The length of the CDR3 is 15 residues. From germline, CDR1 is SEHNR and CDR2 FQNEAQ (reference sequence).

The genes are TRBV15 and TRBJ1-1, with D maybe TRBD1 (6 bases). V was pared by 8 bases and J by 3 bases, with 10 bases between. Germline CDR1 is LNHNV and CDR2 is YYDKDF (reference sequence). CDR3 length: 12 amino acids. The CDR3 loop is CATGTSDTEAFF. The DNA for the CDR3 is TGTGCCACCGGGACATCCGACACTGAAGCTTTCTTT. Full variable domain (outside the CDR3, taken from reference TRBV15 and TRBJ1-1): DAMVIQNPRYQVTQFGKPVTLSCSQTLNHNVMYWYQQKSSQAPKLLFHYYDKDFNNEADTPDNFQSRRPNTSFCFLDIRSPGLGDTAMYLCATGTSDTEAFFGQGTRLTVV.

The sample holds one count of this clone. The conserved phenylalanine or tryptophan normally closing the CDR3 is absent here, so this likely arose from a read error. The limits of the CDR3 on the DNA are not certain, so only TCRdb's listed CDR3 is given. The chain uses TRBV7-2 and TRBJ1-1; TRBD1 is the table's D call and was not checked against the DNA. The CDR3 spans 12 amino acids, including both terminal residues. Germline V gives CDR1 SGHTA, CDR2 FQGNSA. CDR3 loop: CASSSPSPHVSL.

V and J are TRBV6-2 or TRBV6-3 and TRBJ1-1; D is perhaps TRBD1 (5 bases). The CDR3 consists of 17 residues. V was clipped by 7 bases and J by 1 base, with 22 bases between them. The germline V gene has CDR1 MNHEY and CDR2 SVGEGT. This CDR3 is CASTPAGRADRNTEAFF. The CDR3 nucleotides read TGTGCCAGCACCCCCGCGGGCAGGGCCGACAGGAACACTGAAGCTTTCTTT.

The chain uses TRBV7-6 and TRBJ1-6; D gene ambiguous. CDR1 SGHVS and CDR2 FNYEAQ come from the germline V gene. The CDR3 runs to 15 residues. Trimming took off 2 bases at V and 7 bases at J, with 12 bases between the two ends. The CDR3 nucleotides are TGTGCCAGCAGCTTAACATCTGGGCCGAATTCACCCCTCCACTTT. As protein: CASSLTSGPNSPLHF. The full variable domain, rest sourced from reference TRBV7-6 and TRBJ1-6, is GAGVSQSPRYKVTKRGQDVALRCDPISGHVSLYWYRQALGQGPEFLTYFNYEAQQDKSGLPNDRFSAERPEGSISTLTIQRTEQRDSAMYRCASSLTSGPNSPLHFGNGTRLTVT.

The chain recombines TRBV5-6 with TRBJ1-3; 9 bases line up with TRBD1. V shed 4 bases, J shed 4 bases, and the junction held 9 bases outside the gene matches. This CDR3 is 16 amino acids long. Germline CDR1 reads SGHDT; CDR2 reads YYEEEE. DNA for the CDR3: TGTGCCAGCAGCCGTCCCGGGACAGGGTTCGGAAACACCATATATTTT. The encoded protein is CASSRPGTGFGNTIYF.

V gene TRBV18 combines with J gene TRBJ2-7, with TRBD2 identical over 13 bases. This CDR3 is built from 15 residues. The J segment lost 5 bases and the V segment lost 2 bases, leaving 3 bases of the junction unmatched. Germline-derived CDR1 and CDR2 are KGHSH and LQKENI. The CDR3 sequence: CASSPGLAGDHEQYF. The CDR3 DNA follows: TGTGCCAGCTCACCAGGACTAGCGGGGGATCACGAGCAGTACTTC.

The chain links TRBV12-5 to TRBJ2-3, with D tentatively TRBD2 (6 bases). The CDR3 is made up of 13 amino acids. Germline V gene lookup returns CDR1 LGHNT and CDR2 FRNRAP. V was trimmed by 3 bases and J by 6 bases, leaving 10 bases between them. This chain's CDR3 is CASGFAGLDTQYF. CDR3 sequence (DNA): TGTGCTAGTGGTTTTGCGGGACTCGATACGCAGTATTTT.

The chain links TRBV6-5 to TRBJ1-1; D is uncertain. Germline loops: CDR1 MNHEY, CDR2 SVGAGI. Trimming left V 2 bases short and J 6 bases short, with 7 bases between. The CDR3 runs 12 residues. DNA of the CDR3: TGTGCCAGCAGTTACCAGGTACCTGAAGCTTTCTTT. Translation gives CASSYQVPEAFF.

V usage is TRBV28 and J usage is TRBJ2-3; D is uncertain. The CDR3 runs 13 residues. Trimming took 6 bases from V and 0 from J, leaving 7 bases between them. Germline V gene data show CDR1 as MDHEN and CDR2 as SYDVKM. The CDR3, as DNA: TGTGCCAGCAGGACACCGAGCACAGATACGCAGTATTTT. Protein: CASRTPSTDTQYF.